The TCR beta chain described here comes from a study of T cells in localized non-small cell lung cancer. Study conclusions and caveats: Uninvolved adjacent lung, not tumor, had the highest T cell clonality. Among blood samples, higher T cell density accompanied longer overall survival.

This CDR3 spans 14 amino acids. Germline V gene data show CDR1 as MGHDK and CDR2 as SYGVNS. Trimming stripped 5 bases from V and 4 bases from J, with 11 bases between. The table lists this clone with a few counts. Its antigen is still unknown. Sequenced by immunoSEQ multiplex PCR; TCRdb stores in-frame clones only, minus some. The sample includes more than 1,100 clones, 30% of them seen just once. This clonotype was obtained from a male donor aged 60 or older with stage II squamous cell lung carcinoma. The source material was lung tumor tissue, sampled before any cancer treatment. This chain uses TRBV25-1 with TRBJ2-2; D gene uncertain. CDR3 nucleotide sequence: TGTGCCAGCAGTAAGGAAGGGCCCACCGGGGAGCTGTTTTTT. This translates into CASSKEGPTGELFF.